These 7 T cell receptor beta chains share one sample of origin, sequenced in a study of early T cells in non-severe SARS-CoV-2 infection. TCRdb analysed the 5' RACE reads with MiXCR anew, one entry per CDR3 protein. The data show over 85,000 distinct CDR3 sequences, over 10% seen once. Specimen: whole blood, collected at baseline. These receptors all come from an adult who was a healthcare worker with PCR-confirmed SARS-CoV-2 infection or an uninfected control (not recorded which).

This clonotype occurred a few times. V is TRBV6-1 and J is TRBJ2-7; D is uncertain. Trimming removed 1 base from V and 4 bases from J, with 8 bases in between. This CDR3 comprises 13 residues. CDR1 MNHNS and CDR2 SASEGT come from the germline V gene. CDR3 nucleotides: TGTGCCAGCAGTGAAGGGTATGAGTACGAGCAGTACTTC. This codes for CASSEGYEYEQYF.

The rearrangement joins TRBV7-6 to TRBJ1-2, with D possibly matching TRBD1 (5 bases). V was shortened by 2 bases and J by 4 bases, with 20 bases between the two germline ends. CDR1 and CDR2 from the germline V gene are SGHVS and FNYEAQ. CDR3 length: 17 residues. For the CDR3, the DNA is TGTGCCAGCAGCTTATCCCCTGGTCGGGGGGACGGCTATGGCTACACCTTC. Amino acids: CASSLSPGRGDGYGYTF.

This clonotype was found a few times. CDR3 protein: CASSSFRQVTGELFF. CDR3 bases: TGTGCCAGCAGCTCCTTCCGACAGGTGACCGGGGAGCTGTTTTTT. The chain couples TRBV7-2 to TRBJ2-2; tentative D call: TRBD1 (6 bases). The V end lost 4 bases, the J end lost 5 bases, and 14 bases lay between the germline ends. CDR1 and CDR2 from the germline V gene are SGHTA and FQGNSA. The CDR3 extends over 15 amino acids.

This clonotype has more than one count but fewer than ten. Written as DNA, the CDR3 is TGTGCCAGCAGCCGGGAAGAGACCCAGTACTTC. Translation gives CASSREETQYF. The V call is TRBV7-6, the J call TRBJ2-5; D call uncertain. This CDR3 comprises 11 residues. Germline V CDR1 and CDR2: SGHVS, FNYEAQ. Trimming stripped 5 bases from V and 3 bases from J, with 4 bases between.

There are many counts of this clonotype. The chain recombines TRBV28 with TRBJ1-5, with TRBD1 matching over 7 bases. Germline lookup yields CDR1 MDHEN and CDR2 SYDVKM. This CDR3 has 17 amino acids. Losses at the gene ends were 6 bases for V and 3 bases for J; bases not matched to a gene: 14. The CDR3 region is CASSDRLGQAPNQPQHF. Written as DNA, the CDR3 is TGTGCCAGCAGCGACCGGCTAGGACAGGCTCCCAATCAGCCCCAGCATTTT.

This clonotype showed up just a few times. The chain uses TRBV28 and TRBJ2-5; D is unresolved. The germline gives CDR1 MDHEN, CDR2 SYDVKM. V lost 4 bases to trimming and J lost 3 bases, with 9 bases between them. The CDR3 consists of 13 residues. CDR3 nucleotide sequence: TGTGCCAGCAGTTGGGGATTTAAAGAGACCCAGTACTTC. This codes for CASSWGFKETQYF.

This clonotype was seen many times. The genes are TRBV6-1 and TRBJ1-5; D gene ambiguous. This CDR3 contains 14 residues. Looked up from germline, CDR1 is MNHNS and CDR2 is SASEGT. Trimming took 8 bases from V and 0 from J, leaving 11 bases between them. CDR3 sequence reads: CASGRDYSNQPQHF. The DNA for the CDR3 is TGTGCCAGCGGACGGGATTATAGCAATCAGCCCCAGCATTTT.